The T cell receptor (beta chain) under discussion was sequenced for a study of cytomegalovirus exposure and HLA in healthy donors. Details on this clone: The antigen is undetermined.

Study-wide results and caveats: Some TCR beta chains (over 150 of them) were listed as cytomegalovirus-associated. Most TCR beta V segments were productive about 90% or about 30% of the time in an earlier analysis.

Germline V gene sequence: CDR1 SGHDN, CDR2 FVKESK. V was trimmed by 2 bases and J by 0 bases, leaving 11 bases between them. The CDR3 extends over 16 amino acids. The PCR contained 60 Vbeta and 13 Jbeta primers. Sequencing was performed with immunoSEQ multiplex PCR; in TCRdb, only in-frame clones are kept and a portion is missing. The sample includes 150,000 to 200,000 clones. V is TRBV14 and J is TRBJ1-3; D may be TRBD1 (5 bases). Specimen: PBMCs. This sequence originates from a man aged 25 to 40 in good health and CMV-seronegative. The CDR3 loop reads CASSQPHDSSGNTIYF. The CDR3 DNA reads as TGTGCCAGCAGCCAACCTCATGACAGCTCTGGAAACACCATATATTTT.